This T cell receptor (beta chain) comes out of a study of T cell responses to AZD1222 COVID-19 vaccine. Overall study results and limits: Spike regions recognized by vaccine-associated CD4 TCRs spanned the protein, led by 160-218 and 743-854. In a largely white British group with more females than males, clonal diversity was possibly underestimated.

Sequenced by immunoSEQ multiplex PCR; TCRdb stores in-frame clones only, minus some. In the table there are over 85,000 clones, around 89% of which are singletons. The CDR3 is 17 residues long. Germline values: CDR1 SGHAT, CDR2 FQNNGV. Unmatched junction bases numbered 9, after V lost 0 bases and J lost 2 bases. This clone was seen only a few times. No antigen is known for it. The origin of this receptor is an adult in good health. Sequencing was performed on peripheral blood, taken on day 0 of AZD1222 vaccination. The chain employs TRBV11-2 and TRBJ2-7; 8 nucleotides line up with TRBD2. CDR3 amino acids: CASSLDGGTSLPYEQYF. The CDR3 nucleotides read TGTGCCAGCAGCTTAGACGGGGGGACTAGTCTCCCCTACGAGCAGTACTTC.